This record covers a single T cell receptor beta chain. Its antigen is as yet unknown. CDR1 and CDR2 from the germline V gene are SQVTM and ANQGSEA. The CDR3 extends over 13 amino acids. The data were taken from a study of monozygotic twins with inflammatory bowel disease. An amount of roughly 4,000 ng of total RNA was used for each TCR library. After re-calling the 5' RACE reads, TCRdb lists one entry per CDR3 protein, DNA absent. The listing records approximately 340,000 distinct CDR3 sequences. Study conclusions and caveats: Relative clonotype sharing with others was diminished in IBD patients versus healthy twins, particularly with disease activity.

The sample comprised blood. The clonotype was recovered from a human donor with ulcerative colitis or Crohn's disease, or a healthy co-twin of an affected twin (not recorded which). The chain uses TRBV29-1 and TRBJ1-4. CDR3 protein: CSVAPREGEKLFF.